This entry concerns a single T cell receptor (beta chain). With 5 bases removed from V and 0 bases from J, the gap between germline ends came to 11 bases. This CDR3 spans 15 amino acids. Germline V gene data show CDR1 as SNHLY and CDR2 as FYNNEI. Time point of the sample: pre-treatment sample, taken before nivolumab and TIL therapy. This was the immunoSEQ v3 assay. The table came from immunoSEQ multiplex PCR; TCRdb's copy has only in-frame clones and leaves some out. The table shows tens of thousands of clones, with 79% occurring only once. This sample is drawn from a study of TIL therapy for anti-PD-1-resistant metastatic lung cancer.

Sequences were derived from blood, sampled at baseline. The gene calls are TRBV2 and TRBJ1-5; TRBD1 might be the D (6 bases). This TCR was recovered from a man between 65 and 85 years old with non-small cell lung cancer. The CDR3 DNA is TGTGCCAGCAGTCACAGGGAAAATAGCAATCAGCCCCAGCATTTT. Its translation is CASSHRENSNQPQHF. Based on the CDR3 plus reference TRBV2 and TRBJ1-5, the full variable domain is EPEVTQTPSHQVTQMGQEVILRCVPISNHLYFYWYRQILGQKVEFLVSFYNNEISEKSEIFDDQFSVERPDGSNFTLKIRSTKLEDSAMYFCASSHRENSNQPQHFGDGTRLSIL.